One sample yielded the 16 T cell receptor beta chains listed below, sequenced in a study of shared clonotypes between healthy human individuals. Data came from immunoSEQ multiplex PCR; TCRdb stores just in-frame clones and leaves some out. Seen here are approximately 320,000 clones, around nine tenths observed once, and the top ten hold about 16%. Sample: memory CD8+ T cells sorted from blood. Subset defined: CD45RO+ cells pooled with CCR7-negative TemRA cells. These receptors all stem from a man in his late teens or twenties in good health.

V usage is TRBV5-4 and J usage is TRBJ1-1; maybe TRBD1 (6 bases). The V end was cut by 1 base, the J end by 5 bases, with 15 bases between. Germline CDR1 reads SGHNT; CDR2 reads YYREEE (reference sequence). CDR3 size: 15 residues. The CDR3 DNA reads as TGTGCCAGCAGCTTGATCACAGGGCGGGGGACTGAAGCTTTCTTT. Translation gives CASSLITGRGTEAFF.

V gene TRBV9 combines with J gene TRBJ2-7, with D unresolved. V was shortened by 0 bases and J by 7 bases, with 14 bases between the two germline ends. The CDR3 is made up of 14 amino acids. The germline CDR1 and CDR2 sequences are SGDLS and YYNGEE. The CDR3 loop reads CASSVVSTSEEQYF. Here the CDR3 DNA reads TGTGCCAGCAGCGTAGTTTCCACGTCTGAAGAGCAGTACTTC.

This clone was observed once. The genes are TRBV11-2 and TRBJ1-2; D is ambiguous. Per the germline V gene, CDR1 is SGHAT and CDR2 is FQNNGV. Trimming shortened V by 6 bases and J by 1 base, and 9 bases separated the two germline ends. The CDR3 loop spans 13 amino acids. The chain's CDR3 is CASSPGYNYGYTF. CDR3 nucleotide sequence: TGTGCCAGCAGTCCGGGCTATAACTATGGCTACACCTTC.

This chain connects TRBV7-9 to TRBJ1-1; D remains unclear. V shed 2 bases and J shed 4 bases, with 8 bases lying between them. The CDR3 loop spans 13 amino acids. CDR1 and CDR2 from the germline V gene are SEHNR and FQNEAQ (reference sequence). The CDR3 region is CASSLPGGTEAFF. CDR3 coding DNA: TGTGCCAGCAGCTTACCGGGAGGCACTGAAGCTTTCTTT.

This CDR3 is CASSVAGRVKTGELFF. CDR3 DNA: TGTGCCAGCAGCGTAGCAGGCAGGGTAAAGACCGGGGAGCTGTTTTTT. The chain couples TRBV9 to TRBJ2-2; D is possibly TRBD1 (5 bases). Germline V gene lookup returns CDR1 SGDLS and CDR2 YYNGEE. V was shortened by 0 bases and J by 5 bases, with 14 bases between the two germline ends. The CDR3 runs 16 residues.

CDR3 nucleotides: TGTGCCAGCAGCGTCGAAGCGGGAGGGACCTACAATGAGCAGTTCTTC. This sequence encodes CASSVEAGGTYNEQFF. The V and J genes are TRBV27 and TRBJ2-1; 10 positions agree with TRBD2. Trimming took 6 bases from V and 2 from J; bases not matched to a gene: 7. The CDR3 runs 16 residues. Germline V gene sequence: CDR1 MNHEY, CDR2 SMNVEV (reference sequence).

V and J are TRBV9 and TRBJ2-1, with D possibly matching TRBD2 (6 bases). Germline V gene lookup returns CDR1 SGDLS and CDR2 YYNGEE. V was pared by 0 bases and J by 6 bases, with 22 bases between. The CDR3 has 18 amino acids. This chain's CDR3 is CASSVGGVAGPQSNEQFF. The CDR3 region has the DNA TGTGCCAGCAGCGTAGGCGGGGTTGCGGGACCACAAAGCAATGAGCAGTTCTTC.

The genes are TRBV5-1 and TRBJ1-2, with D perhaps matching TRBD1 (6 bases). Germline CDR1 is SGHRS and CDR2 is YFSETQ. The CDR3 runs to 14 residues. V lost 5 bases to trimming and J lost 8 bases, with 19 bases between them. CDR3 in amino acids: CASRPPGGAAGYTF. DNA of the CDR3: TGCGCCAGCAGGCCCCCGGGGGGCGCGGCGGGCTACACCTTC. The entire variable domain, with the rest obtained from reference TRBV5-1 and TRBJ1-2, is as follows: KAGVTQTPRYLIKTRGQQVTLSCSPISGHRSVSWYQQTPGQGLQFLFEYFSETQRNKGNFPGRFSGRQFSNSRSEMNVSTLELGDSALYLCASRPPGGAAGYTFGSGTRLTVV.

The chain recombines TRBV7-9 with TRBJ2-1; 9 nucleotides align to TRBD2. The J segment lost 4 bases and the V segment lost 2 bases, leaving 3 bases of the junction unmatched. This CDR3 spans 15 amino acids. CDR1 and CDR2 (germline): SEHNR, FQNEAQ (reference sequence). CDR3 DNA: TGTGCCAGCAGCTTAACTAGCGGGCCTTACAATGAGCAGTTCTTC. As protein: CASSLTSGPYNEQFF.

Only one count was recorded for this clone. The V gene is TRBV5-5, the J gene TRBJ2-7; a possible D gene is TRBD2 (6 bases). V lost 6 bases and J lost 2, with 15 bases in between. CDR1 and CDR2 (germline): SGHKS, YYEKEE (reference sequence). The length of the CDR3 is 14 residues. The CDR3 reads CASTTSGYPYEQYF. The CDR3 DNA reads as TGTGCCAGCACGACCAGCGGGTACCCCTACGAGCAGTACTTC.

This chain connects TRBV7-2 to TRBJ1-3, with D unresolved. Germline CDR1 is SGHTA and CDR2 is FQGNSA. The CDR3 is made up of 14 amino acids. V dropped 1 base and J dropped 4 bases, with 8 bases sitting between them. CDR3 bases: TGTGCCAGCAGCTTAGAATTACTGGGAAACACCATATATTTT. As protein: CASSLELLGNTIYF.

This chain uses TRBV11-2 with TRBJ1-3, with D unclear. This CDR3 comprises 15 residues. The V end lost 5 bases, the J end lost 0 bases, and 11 bases lay between the germline ends. Germline CDR1 is SGHAT and CDR2 is FQNNGV. CDR3 sequence reads: CASSSAVSSGNTIYF. DNA for the CDR3: TGTGCCAGCAGCAGCGCAGTGAGCTCTGGAAACACCATATATTTT.

The chain uses TRBV30 and TRBJ1-4; D may be TRBD1 (5 bases). Germline CDR1 GTSNPN, CDR2 SVGIG (reference sequence). The CDR3 length is 13 residues. The V gene lost 4 bases and the J gene lost 3 bases, with 9 bases spanning the gap. CDR3 sequence reads: CAWTAGANEKLFF. CDR3 sequence (DNA): TGTGCCTGGACCGCGGGGGCTAATGAAAAACTGTTTTTT.

The genes are TRBV2 and TRBJ2-1; D is unclear. The CDR3 spans 10 residues. V shed 7 bases and J shed 2 bases, with 0 bases lying between them. Germline V CDR1 and CDR2: SNHLY, FYNNEI. CDR3 loop: CASTYNEQFF. Written as DNA, the CDR3 is TGTGCCAGCACCTACAATGAGCAGTTCTTC.

About this clone itself: The sample contains more than one DNA sequence encoding this CDR3. This chain joins TRBV5-4 and TRBJ2-1; D gene ambiguous. V lost 0 bases to trimming and J lost 6 bases, with 4 bases between them. Germline lookup yields CDR1 SGHNT and CDR2 YYREEE (reference sequence). This CDR3 is built from 12 residues. This chain's CDR3 is CASSLGGNEQFF. The CDR3 region has the DNA TGTGCCAGCAGCTTGGGAGGCAATGAGCAGTTCTTC.

This clone was recorded once. This chain uses TRBV18 with TRBJ1-1; no firm D call. The length of the CDR3 is 14 residues. V gave up 5 bases and J gave up 10 bases, with 20 bases separating them. The germline V gene has CDR1 KGHSH and CDR2 LQKENI. CDR3 in amino acids: CASSLREPLVRAFF. The CDR3 DNA reads TGTGCCAGCTCATTACGGGAGCCCCTGGTTCGAGCTTTCTTT.